This TCR beta chain emerged from a study of CD8+ T cells in alopecia areata. To note about this clone: Its antigen is not known.

Documented treatment: oral pan-JAK inhibitor, 5-10 mg twice daily. V lost 5 bases and J lost 1, with 12 bases in between. The CDR3 has 14 residues. Germline loops: CDR1 MNHNS, CDR2 SASEGT. It was cDNA, reverse transcribed from extracted RNA, that served as the sequencing template. Clones were read by immunoSEQ multiplex PCR, and TCRdb kept only the in-frame ones, dropping some. The sample yields about 260,000 clones, roughly 63% seen once. Study conclusions and caveats: On tofacitinib, scalp and blood still held many of the expanded lesional clones. Elevated clonality characterized lesional scalp relative to normal scalp, particularly in alopecia totalis/universalis.

The TCR was taken from a human donor with alopecia areata. The sample consisted of CD4+ T cells sorted from blood, taken around week 53, from a patient treated with tofacitinib. This chain connects TRBV6-1 to TRBJ2-7; a possible D gene is TRBD1 (6 bases). The CDR3 loop is CASSSWGQSYEQYF. Here the CDR3 DNA reads TGTGCCAGCAGTTCTTGGGGGCAGTCCTACGAGCAGTACTTC.